This T cell receptor beta chain was profiled in a study of radiotherapy plus CTLA-4 blockade in lung cancer. Across the study: Among patients, about 17% showed objective responses, and approximately 30% had disease control. Study observations and caveats: Increased serum interferon-beta after radiation also reportedly predicted response strongly. In blood, after radiotherapy plus ipilimumab, tumor-derived TCR clones expanded.

The CDR3 length is 14 residues. The V gene end was trimmed by 3 bases and the J gene end by 2 bases; junction bases not matched to a gene: 6. The germline gives CDR1 SQVTM, CDR2 ANQGSEA. TCRdb's table, derived via immunoSEQ multiplex PCR, lists solely in-frame clones and lacks some. The sample holds 43,000 or so clones, roughly 73% seen once. Lung cancer patients with chemo-refractory metastatic non-small-cell disease were given focal radiation plus CTLA-4 blockade with ipilimumab. Concerning this clone itself: What it recognizes is unknown.

This receptor was taken from a human donor with non-small cell lung cancer who had a complete response to radiotherapy plus ipilimumab. The rearrangement uses TRBV29-1 and TRBJ2-5, with 7 bases lining up with TRBD1. The sequencing here drew on peripheral blood, taken from a patient treated with radiotherapy plus ipilimumab. CDR3 protein: CSVERGPWQETQYF. The CDR3 region has the DNA TGCAGCGTTGAGAGGGGGCCTTGGCAAGAGACCCAGTACTTC.